The following is a TCR beta chain sequence with its context. What it recognizes is unknown. This entry comes from a study of cytomegalovirus exposure and HLA in healthy donors. Vbeta (60) and Jbeta (13) primers were used in the PCR. The data were produced by immunoSEQ multiplex PCR, yet TCRdb's version contains in-frame clones alone and is incomplete. The sample consists of about 130,000 clones, roughly four fifths of them appearing once. Per the germline V gene, CDR1 is MNHEY and CDR2 is SVGAGI. This CDR3 spans 13 amino acids. V shed 3 bases and J shed 5 bases, with 10 bases lying between them. Findings and caveats of the study: In a later analysis, a missense DCLRE1C variant was linked to TCR beta V- and J-gene trimming.

Sequencing was performed on PBMCs. The sequence came from a woman aged 45-65 years in good health and CMV-seronegative. V and J are TRBV6-5 and TRBJ1-2; TRBD1 might be the D (5 bases). The CDR3 protein is CASSYGREYGYTF. The CDR3 DNA reads as TGTGCCAGCAGTTATGGCAGGGAATATGGCTACACCTTC.